Sequencing of this TCR beta chain was carried out in a study of PD-1 blockade in classical Hodgkin lymphoma. Study-level points and caveats: Complete responders' baseline diversity resembled that of newly diagnosed patients.

Each of the patients experienced relapse following autologous stem cell transplantation, and their brentuximab vedotin exposure differed. TCRdb's table, derived via immunoSEQ multiplex PCR, lists solely in-frame clones and lacks some. The sample contains more than 35,000 clones, about three quarters of which appear only once. Turning to this clone: Antigen specificity is unknown.

The sample was peripheral blood mononuclear cells (PBMCs), taken at baseline. The sequence was collected from a human donor with classical Hodgkin lymphoma.

For the CDR3, the DNA is TGTGCCAGCAGCCCTCGGGAGGGCCCAACAGATACGCAGTATTTT. It is translated as CASSPREGPTDTQYF. V usage is TRBV7-8 and J usage is TRBJ2-3; 8 positions agree with TRBD2. There are 15 residues in the CDR3. Germline assignment: CDR1 SGHVS and CDR2 FQNEAQ. The V gene end was trimmed by 5 bases and the J gene end by 3 bases; junction bases not matched to a gene: 7.